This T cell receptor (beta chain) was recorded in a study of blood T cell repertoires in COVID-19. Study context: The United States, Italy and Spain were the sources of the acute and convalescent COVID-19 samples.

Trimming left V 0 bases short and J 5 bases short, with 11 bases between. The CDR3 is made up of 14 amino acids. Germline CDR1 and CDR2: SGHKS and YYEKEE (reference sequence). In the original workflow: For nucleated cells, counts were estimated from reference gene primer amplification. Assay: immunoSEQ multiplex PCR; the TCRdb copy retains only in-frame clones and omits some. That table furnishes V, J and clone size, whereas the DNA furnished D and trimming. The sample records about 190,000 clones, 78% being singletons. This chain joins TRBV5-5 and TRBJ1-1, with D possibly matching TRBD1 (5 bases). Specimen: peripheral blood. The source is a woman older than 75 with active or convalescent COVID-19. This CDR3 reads CASSLGYGGTEAFF. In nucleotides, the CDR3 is TGTGCCAGCAGCTTGGGCTATGGGGGGACTGAAGCTTTCTTT.